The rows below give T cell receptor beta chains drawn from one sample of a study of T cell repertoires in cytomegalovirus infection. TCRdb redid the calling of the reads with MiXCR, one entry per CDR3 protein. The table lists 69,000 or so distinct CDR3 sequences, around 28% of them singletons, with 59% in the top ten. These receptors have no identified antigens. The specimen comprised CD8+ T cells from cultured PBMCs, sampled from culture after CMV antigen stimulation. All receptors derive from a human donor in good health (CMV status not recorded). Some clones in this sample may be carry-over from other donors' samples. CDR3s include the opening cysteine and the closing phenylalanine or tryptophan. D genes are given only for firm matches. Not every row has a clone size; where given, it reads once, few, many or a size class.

TGTCCCAGCATCCCGACGGGTGGAAAGGAGCAGTACTTC,CPSIPTGGKEQYF,NA,NA,TRBV11-2,TRBJ2-7
TGTGCCAGCAGCTTAGGGGACGAGGGATTGAACACTGAAGCTTTCTTT,CASSLGDEGLNTEAFF,NA,NA,TRBV7-9,TRBJ1-1
TGTGCCAGCAGCTTTGGAGGGGATCAGCCCCAGCATTTT,CASSFGGDQPQHF,NA,many,TRBV7-2,TRBJ1-5
TGTGCCTGGAGCGCCGGGACTAGCGGGGTGAATGAGCAGTTCTTC,CAWSAGTSGVNEQFF,TRBD2,NA,TRBV30,TRBJ2-1
TGTGCCAGCAGTGAAGGGACAGGGAGCAACGAGCAGTACTTC,CASSEGTGSNEQYF,TRBD1,few,TRBV6-1,TRBJ2-7
TGTGCCAGCAGCTTGGGACAGGGCGGTCGGGAGCTGTTTTTT,CASSLGQGGRELFF,TRBD1,many,TRBV7-2,TRBJ2-2
TGTGCCAGCAGCTTAATCACAGAGCTTCCTTACGAGCAGTACTTC,CASSLITELPYEQYF,NA,NA,TRBV7-2,TRBJ2-7
TGTGCCAGCAGTCCCGGGACAACCTTTTACGAGCAGTACTTC,CASSPGTTFYEQYF,NA,NA,TRBV6-2/TRBV6-3,TRBJ2-7
TGTGCCAGCAGCTTGGTAGGGACAGGGGGAGGCACAGATACGCAGTATTTT,CASSLVGTGGGTDTQYF,TRBD1,NA,TRBV5-6,TRBJ2-3
TGTGCCAGCAGCGCGGACAGGGTGTACAATGAGCAGTTCTTC,CASSADRVYNEQFF,TRBD1,few,TRBV9,TRBJ2-1
TGCAGTGCTAAACTAACTAGCGGGAGGCACCAAGAGACCCAGTACTTC,CSAKLTSGRHQETQYF,TRBD2,many,TRBV20-1,TRBJ2-5
TGTGCCATCAGTGAGCTATCCGGGATGAACACTGAAGCTTTCTTT,CAISELSGMNTEAFF,NA,large,TRBV10-3,TRBJ1-1
TGTGCCAGCAGTAGGGGGCTGGGGACCCAGTACTTC,CASSRGLGTQYF,TRBD1,NA,TRBV12-3/TRBV12-4,TRBJ2-5
TGTGCCAGCAGCAACCGGGACAGGTACGAGCAGTACTTC,CASSNRDRYEQYF,TRBD1,NA,TRBV11-3,TRBJ2-7
TGCGCCAGCAGCCAAGATCCGCCACCTAGCAATCAGCCCCAGCATTTT,CASSQDPPPSNQPQHF,NA,NA,TRBV4-3,TRBJ1-5
TGTGCCAGCAGCTTTTCGGGGGGGATCTCCACGAACACCGGGGAGCTGTTTTTT,CASSFSGGISTNTGELFF,TRBD2,many,TRBV7-2,TRBJ2-2
TGTGCCAGCTCAGGGGGTGTCGATGAGCAGTTCTTC,CASSGGVDEQFF,TRBD1,NA,TRBV7-9,TRBJ2-1
TGTGCCAGCAGCTTAGGGGGCTGGGGGCAAGAGACCCAGTACTTC,CASSLGGWGQETQYF,NA,many,TRBV7-2,TRBJ2-5
TGTGCCTGGACAGGGGAGACGTTGTACTATGGCTACACCTTC,CAWTGETLYYGYTF,NA,few,TRBV30,TRBJ1-2
TGTGCCACCAGCGATAACTACGAGCAGTACTTC,CATSDNYEQYF,NA,NA,TRBV15,TRBJ2-7
TGCGCCAGCAGAGGACAGGGGGCTAGCACAGATACGCAGTATTTT,CASRGQGASTDTQYF,TRBD1,NA,TRBV10-2,TRBJ2-3
TGTGCCAGCAGCCCGGGGACAATCTACGAGCAGTACTTC,CASSPGTIYEQYF,NA,once,TRBV5-4,TRBJ2-7
TGTGCCAGCAGTTCAACGGACAGAGACGTAGTTGCAACTAATGAAAAACTGTTTTTT,CASSSTDRDVVATNEKLFF,NA,few,TRBV2,TRBJ1-4
TGTGCCAGCAGTGAAAATCAGGCTCAACTTAATGAAAAACTGTTTTTT,CASSENQAQLNEKLFF,NA,many,TRBV6-1,TRBJ1-4